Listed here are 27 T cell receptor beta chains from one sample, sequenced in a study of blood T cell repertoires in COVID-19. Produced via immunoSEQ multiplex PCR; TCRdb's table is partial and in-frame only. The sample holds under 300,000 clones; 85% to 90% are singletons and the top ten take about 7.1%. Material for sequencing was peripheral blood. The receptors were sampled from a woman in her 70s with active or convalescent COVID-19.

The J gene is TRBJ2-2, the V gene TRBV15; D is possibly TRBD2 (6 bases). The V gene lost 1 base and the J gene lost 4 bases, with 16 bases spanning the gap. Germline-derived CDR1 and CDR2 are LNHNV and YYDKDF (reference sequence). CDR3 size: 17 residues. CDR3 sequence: CATSRVGAGFSTGELFF. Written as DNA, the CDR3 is TGTGCCACCAGCAGAGTAGGCGCGGGGTTTAGCACCGGGGAGCTGTTTTTT.

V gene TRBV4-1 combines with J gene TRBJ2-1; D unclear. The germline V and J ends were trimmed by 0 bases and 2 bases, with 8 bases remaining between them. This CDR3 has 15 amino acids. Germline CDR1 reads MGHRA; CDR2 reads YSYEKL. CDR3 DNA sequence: TGCGCCAGCAGCCAAGACCCTCTACCCTACAATGAGCAGTTCTTC. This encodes CASSQDPLPYNEQFF.

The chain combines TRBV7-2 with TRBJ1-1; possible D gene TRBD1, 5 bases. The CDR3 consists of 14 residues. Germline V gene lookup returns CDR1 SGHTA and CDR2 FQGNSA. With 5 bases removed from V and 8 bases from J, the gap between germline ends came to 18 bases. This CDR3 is CASSPRDSGLEAFF. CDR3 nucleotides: TGTGCCAGCAGCCCGCGTGACAGTGGCCTCGAAGCTTTCTTT.

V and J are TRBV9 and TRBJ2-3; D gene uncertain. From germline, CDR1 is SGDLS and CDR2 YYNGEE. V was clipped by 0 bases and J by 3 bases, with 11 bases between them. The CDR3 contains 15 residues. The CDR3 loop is CASSVGAAFTDTQYF. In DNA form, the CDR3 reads TGTGCCAGCAGCGTAGGGGCAGCTTTTACAGATACGCAGTATTTT.

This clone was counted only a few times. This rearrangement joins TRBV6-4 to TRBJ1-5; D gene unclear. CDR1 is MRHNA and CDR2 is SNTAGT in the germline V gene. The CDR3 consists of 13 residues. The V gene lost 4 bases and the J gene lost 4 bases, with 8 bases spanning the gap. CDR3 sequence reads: CASSVAENQPQHF. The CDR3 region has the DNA TGTGCCAGCAGTGTGGCAGAAAATCAGCCCCAGCATTTT.

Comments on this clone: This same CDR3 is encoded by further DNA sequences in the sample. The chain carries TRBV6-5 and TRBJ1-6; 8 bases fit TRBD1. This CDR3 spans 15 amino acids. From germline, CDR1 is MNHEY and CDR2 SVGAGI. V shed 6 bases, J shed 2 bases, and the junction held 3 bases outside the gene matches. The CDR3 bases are TGTGCCAGCAGGACAGGGGACACCTATAATTCACCCCTCCACTTT. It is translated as CASRTGDTYNSPLHF.

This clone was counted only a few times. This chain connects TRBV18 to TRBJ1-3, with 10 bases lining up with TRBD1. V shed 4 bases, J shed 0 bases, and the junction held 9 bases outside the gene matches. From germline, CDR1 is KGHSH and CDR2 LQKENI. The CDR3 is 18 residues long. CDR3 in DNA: TGTGCCAGCTCACTCAAAGGGGACAGGGGCGGCTCTGGAAACACCATATATTTT. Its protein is CASSLKGDRGGSGNTIYF.

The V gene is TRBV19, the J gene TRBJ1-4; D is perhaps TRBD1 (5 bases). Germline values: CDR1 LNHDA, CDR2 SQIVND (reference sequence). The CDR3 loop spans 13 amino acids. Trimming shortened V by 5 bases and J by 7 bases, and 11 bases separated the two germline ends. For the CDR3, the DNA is TGTGCCAGTAGTTGGGGCAGGGCTGAAAAACTGTTTTTT. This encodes CASSWGRAEKLFF.

The CDR3 DNA reads as TGCGCCAGCAGCTCTGCGACAACTCCCAACTATGGCTACACCTTC. This codes for CASSSATTPNYGYTF. The chain joins TRBV5-1 to TRBJ1-2; D ambiguous. The V and J ends lost 3 bases and 2 bases respectively, with 14 bases between them. The CDR3 is 15 residues long. Germline values: CDR1 SGHRS, CDR2 YFSETQ.

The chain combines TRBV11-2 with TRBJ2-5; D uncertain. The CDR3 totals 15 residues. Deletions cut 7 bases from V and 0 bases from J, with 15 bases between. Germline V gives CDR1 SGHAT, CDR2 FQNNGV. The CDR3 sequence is CASTTIEEYQETQYF. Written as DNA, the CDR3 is TGTGCCAGCACCACGATAGAGGAGTACCAAGAGACCCAGTACTTC.

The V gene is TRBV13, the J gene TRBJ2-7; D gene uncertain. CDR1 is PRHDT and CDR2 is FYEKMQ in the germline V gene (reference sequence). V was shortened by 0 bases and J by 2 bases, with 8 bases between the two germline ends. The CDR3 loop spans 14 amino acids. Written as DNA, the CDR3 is TGTGCCAGCAGCTTAGGTTCCGGAGCCTACGAGCAGTACTTC. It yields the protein CASSLGSGAYEQYF.

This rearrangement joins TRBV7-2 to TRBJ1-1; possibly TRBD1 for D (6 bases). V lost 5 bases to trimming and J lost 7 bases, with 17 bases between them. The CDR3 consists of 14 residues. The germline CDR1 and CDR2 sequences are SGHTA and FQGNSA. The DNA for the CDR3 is TGTGCCAGCAGCCAAACCGGGACATCCATTGAAGCTTTCTTT. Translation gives CASSQTGTSIEAFF.

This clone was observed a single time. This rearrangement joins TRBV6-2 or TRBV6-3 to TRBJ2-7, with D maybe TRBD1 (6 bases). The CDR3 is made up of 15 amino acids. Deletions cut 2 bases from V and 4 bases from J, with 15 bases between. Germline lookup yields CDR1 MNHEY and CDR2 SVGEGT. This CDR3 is CASSYPGHLGYEQYF. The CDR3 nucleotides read TGTGCCAGCAGTTACCCGGGACACCTTGGGTACGAGCAGTACTTC.

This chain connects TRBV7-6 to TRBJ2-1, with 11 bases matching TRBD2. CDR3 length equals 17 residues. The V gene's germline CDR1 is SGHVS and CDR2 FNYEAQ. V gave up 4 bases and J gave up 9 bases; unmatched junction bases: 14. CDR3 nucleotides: TGTGCCAGCAGCTCAGGGACTAGCGGATTTGGCCGGAGTGAGCAGTTCTTC. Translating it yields CASSSGTSGFGRSEQFF.

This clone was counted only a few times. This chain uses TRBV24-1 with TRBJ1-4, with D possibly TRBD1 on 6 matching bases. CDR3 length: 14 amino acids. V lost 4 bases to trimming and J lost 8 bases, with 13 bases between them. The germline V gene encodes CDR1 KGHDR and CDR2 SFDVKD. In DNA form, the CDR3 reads TGTGCCACCAGTGACGGGACAACCACGGAAAAACTGTTTTTT. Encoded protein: CATSDGTTTEKLFF.

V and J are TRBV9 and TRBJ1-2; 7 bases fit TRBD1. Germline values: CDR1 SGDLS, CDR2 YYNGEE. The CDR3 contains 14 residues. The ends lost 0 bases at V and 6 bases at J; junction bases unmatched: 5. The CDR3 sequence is CASSVARQGNGYTF. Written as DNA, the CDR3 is TGTGCCAGCAGCGTAGCTAGACAGGGCAATGGCTACACCTTC.

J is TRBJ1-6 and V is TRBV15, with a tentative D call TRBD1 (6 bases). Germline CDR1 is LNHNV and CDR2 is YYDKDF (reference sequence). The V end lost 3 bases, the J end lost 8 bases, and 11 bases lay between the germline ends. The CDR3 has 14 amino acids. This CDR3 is CATSRRGRDSPLHF. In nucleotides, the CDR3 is TGTGCCACCAGCAGGCGGGGGCGGGATTCACCCCTCCACTTT.

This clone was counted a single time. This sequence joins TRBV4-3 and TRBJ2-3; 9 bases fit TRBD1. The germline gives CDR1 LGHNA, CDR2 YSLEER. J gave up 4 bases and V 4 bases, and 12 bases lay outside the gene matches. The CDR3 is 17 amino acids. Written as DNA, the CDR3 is TGCGCCAGCAGCCCCCGACCCCCGGGACAGGGCTCAGATACGCAGTATTTT. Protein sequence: CASSPRPPGQGSDTQYF.

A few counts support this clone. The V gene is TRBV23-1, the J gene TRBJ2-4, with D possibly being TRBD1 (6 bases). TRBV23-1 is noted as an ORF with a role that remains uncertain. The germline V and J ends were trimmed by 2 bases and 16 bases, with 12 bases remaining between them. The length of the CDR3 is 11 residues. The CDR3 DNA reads TGCGCCAGCAGTCAAGGGGGCGGACAATACTTC. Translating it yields CASSQGGGQYF.

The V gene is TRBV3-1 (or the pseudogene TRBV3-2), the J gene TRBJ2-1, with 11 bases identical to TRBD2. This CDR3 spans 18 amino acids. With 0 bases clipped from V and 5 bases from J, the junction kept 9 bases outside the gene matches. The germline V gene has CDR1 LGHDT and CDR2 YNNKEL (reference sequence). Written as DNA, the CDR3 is TGTGCCAGCAGCCAAGAGCTAGCGGGGGGCCTTCCCCACAATGAGCAGTTCTTC. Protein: CASSQELAGGLPHNEQFF.

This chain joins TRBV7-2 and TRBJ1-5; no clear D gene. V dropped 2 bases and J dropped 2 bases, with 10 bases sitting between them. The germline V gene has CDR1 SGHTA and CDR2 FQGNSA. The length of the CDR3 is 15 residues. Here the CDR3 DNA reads TGTGCCAGCAGCTTAAGTAACAACCGCAATCAGCCCCAGCATTTT. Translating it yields CASSLSNNRNQPQHF.

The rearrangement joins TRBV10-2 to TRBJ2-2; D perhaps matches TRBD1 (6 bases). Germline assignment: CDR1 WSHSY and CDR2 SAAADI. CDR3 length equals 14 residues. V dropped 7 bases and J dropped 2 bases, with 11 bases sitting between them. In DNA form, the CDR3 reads TGCGCCAGCAAACCGGGACACAACACCGGGGAGCTGTTTTTT. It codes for CASKPGHNTGELFF.

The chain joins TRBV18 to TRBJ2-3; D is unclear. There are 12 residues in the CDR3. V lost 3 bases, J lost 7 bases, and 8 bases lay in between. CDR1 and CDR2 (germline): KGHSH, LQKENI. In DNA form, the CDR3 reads TGTGCCAGCTCACCCAAAGAGAATACGCAGTATTTT. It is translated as CASSPKENTQYF.

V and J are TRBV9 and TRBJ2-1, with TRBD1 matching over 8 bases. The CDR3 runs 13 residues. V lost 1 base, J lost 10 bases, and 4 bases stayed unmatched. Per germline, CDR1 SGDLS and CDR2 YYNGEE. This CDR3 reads CASSVPDREEQFF. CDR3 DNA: TGTGCCAGCAGCGTACCGGACAGGGAAGAGCAGTTCTTC.

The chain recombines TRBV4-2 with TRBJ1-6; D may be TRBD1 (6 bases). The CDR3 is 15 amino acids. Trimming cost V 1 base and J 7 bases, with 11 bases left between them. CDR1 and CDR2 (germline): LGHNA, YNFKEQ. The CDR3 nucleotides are TGTGCCAGCAGCCAAGTAGGGGGGGAAAATTCACCCCTCCACTTT. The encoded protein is CASSQVGGENSPLHF.

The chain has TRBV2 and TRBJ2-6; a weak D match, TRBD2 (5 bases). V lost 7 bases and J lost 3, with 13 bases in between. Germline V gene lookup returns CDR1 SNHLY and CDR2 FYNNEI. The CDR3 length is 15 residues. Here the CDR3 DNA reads TGTGCCAGCAACGAGGGAACGCTTGGGGCCAACGTCCTGACTTTC. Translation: CASNEGTLGANVLTF.

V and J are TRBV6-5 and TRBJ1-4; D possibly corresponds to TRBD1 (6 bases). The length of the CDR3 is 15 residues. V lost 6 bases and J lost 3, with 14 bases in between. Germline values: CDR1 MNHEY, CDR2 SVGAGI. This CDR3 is CASRPTGIANEKLFF. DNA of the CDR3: TGTGCCAGCAGGCCTACAGGGATTGCTAATGAAAAACTGTTTTTT.